The TCR beta chain under discussion was sequenced for a study of T cell responses to AZD1222 COVID-19 vaccine. Overall study findings and caveats: Once two AZD1222 doses were given, Spike-specific TCR breadth and depth went up. The CD4 TCRs associated with vaccination extended across spike and predominated at 160-218 and 743-854. Repertoires were collected only later (after the peak T cell response had occurred). Clonal diversity was possibly underestimated; the donors were predominantly white British and more often female.

Method: immunoSEQ multiplex PCR; TCRdb's copy keeps in-frame clones and lacks some. The table has 100,000 to 120,000 clones, 87% seen once; the top ten hold 3.2%. V lost 4 bases to trimming and J lost 4 bases; unmatched junction nucleotides: 8. Germline lookup yields CDR1 SGHRS and CDR2 YFSETQ. The CDR3 consists of 16 residues. Points on this clone: Its specificity is not known.

This receptor was taken from an adult in good health. Material: peripheral blood, obtained on day 0 of AZD1222 vaccination. The V gene is TRBV5-1, the J gene TRBJ1-4; 9 nucleotides agree with TRBD1. The CDR3 coding sequence is TGCGCCAGCAGCAGGGACAGGGTCGGGGGTAATGAAAAACTGTTTTTT. Encoded protein: CASSRDRVGGNEKLFF. The full variable domain, with the rest looked up from reference TRBV5-1 and TRBJ1-4, is KAGVTQTPRYLIKTRGQQVTLSCSPISGHRSVSWYQQTPGQGLQFLFEYFSETQRNKGNFPGRFSGRQFSNSRSEMNVSTLELGDSALYLCASSRDRVGGNEKLFFGSGTQLSVL.